Each of the 22 T cell receptor beta chains below was sequenced from the same sample in a study of CD8 T cells in ankylosing spondylitis. TCRdb reprocessed the 5' RACE reads with MiXCR, giving one entry per CDR3 protein. The sample has some 450,000 distinct CDR3 sequences, over 15% seen once. No cognate antigen is known for these TCRs. Study findings and constraints: It appeared that ankylosing spondylitis blood was characterized by a TCR beta motif of seven or eight highly homologous variants.

The sample was blood, either unsorted or a sorted T cell fraction (not recorded which). These receptors were obtained from a male donor with ankylosing spondylitis.

This clonotype showed up many times. The chain is built from TRBV6-2 or TRBV6-3 and TRBJ2-3; no reliable D call. The V end lost 3 bases, the J end lost 3 bases, and 13 bases lay between the germline ends. The CDR3 is made up of 15 amino acids. Germline lookup yields CDR1 MNHEY and CDR2 SVGEGT. CDR3 in amino acids: CASSYTRPTTDTQYF. The CDR3 DNA sequence: TGTGCCAGCAGTTATACCCGGCCGACAACAGATACGCAGTATTTT.

The V gene is TRBV6-2 or TRBV6-3, the J gene TRBJ2-7, with TRBD1 matching 11 bases. The germline V gene encodes CDR1 MNHEY and CDR2 SVGEGT. J was trimmed by 4 bases and V by 5 bases; bases with no gene match: 7. The CDR3 runs to 15 residues. Here the CDR3 reads CASSAGQGALYEQYF. The CDR3 bases are TGTGCCAGCAGTGCCGGACAGGGGGCTTTGTACGAGCAGTACTTC.

This chain links TRBV20-1 with TRBJ2-3; D ambiguous. Germline V gene data show CDR1 as DFQATT and CDR2 as SNEGSKA (reference sequence). The CDR3 runs 18 residues. Deletions cut 0 bases from V and 2 bases from J, with 21 bases between. As DNA, the CDR3 is TGCAGTGCTAGAGATCCCAATGGCCGGCGGATCCACACAGATACGCAGTATTTT. Protein product: CSARDPNGRRIHTDTQYF.

This clonotype was seen at least ten times. The V gene is TRBV20-1, the J gene TRBJ2-1; no reliable D call. Germline CDR1 reads DFQATT; CDR2 reads SNEGSKA (reference sequence). This CDR3 spans 14 amino acids. Trimming cost V 1 base and J 4 bases, with 11 bases left between them. CDR3 in DNA: TGCAGTGCTAGAGTCTCAAACATATACAATGAGCAGTTCTTC. It translates to CSARVSNIYNEQFF.

This chain joins TRBV21-1 and TRBJ2-5; the table names TRBD2, a call not compared with the DNA. TRBV21-1 is a pseudogene. The CDR3 runs to 11 residues. CDR3 in DNA: TGTGCCACCACGCTACAAGAGACCCAGTACTTC. The encoded protein is CATTLQETQYF.

The rearrangement joins TRBV20-1 to TRBJ1-2; D is possibly TRBD1 (5 bases). CDR3 size: 14 residues. Germline CDR1 and CDR2: DFQATT and SNEGSKA (reference sequence). V shed 0 bases and J shed 2 bases, with 10 bases lying between them. For the CDR3, the DNA is TGCAGTGCTAGAGATCGAGGGGCGAACTATGGCTACACCTTC. This sequence encodes CSARDRGANYGYTF.

CDR3 sequence reads: CASSTSGLAGEEQFF. The DNA of the CDR3 is TGTGCCAGTAGTACCTCGGGACTAGCGGGAGAGGAGCAGTTCTTC. This chain connects TRBV19 to TRBJ2-1; 14 bases match TRBD2. CDR3 length: 15 residues. V shed 4 bases and J 10 bases; nucleotides not matched to a gene: 6. In germline, CDR1 is LNHDA, CDR2 SQIVND (reference sequence).

This clonotype was observed once. The rearrangement uses TRBV7-2 and TRBJ1-2; possible D gene TRBD1, 6 bases. In germline, CDR1 is SGHTA, CDR2 FQGNSA. The CDR3 spans 16 residues. V dropped 3 bases and J dropped 6 bases, with 20 bases sitting between them. The CDR3 bases are TGTGCCAGCAGCTTGTGGGGAAGGGGGGGGACTCATGGCTACACCTTC. As protein: CASSLWGRGGTHGYTF.

The genes are TRBV9 and TRBJ2-3; 14 bases are a match to TRBD2. The CDR3 totals 15 residues. Germline CDR1 SGDLS, CDR2 YYNGEE. The ends lost 4 bases at V and 10 bases at J; junction bases unmatched: 8. In DNA form, the CDR3 reads TGTGCCAGCAGCACGGGACTAGCGGGAGAATGGGCGCAGTATTTT. Its protein is CASSTGLAGEWAQYF.

This clonotype was observed at least ten times. CDR3 loop: CASSLGGPGYTF. The CDR3 nucleotides are TGTGCCAGCAGTTTAGGGGGGCCTGGCTACACCTTC. The chain joins TRBV12-3 or TRBV12-4 to TRBJ1-2; D possibly corresponds to TRBD1 (6 bases). This CDR3 is 12 amino acids long. Between the trimmed V and J ends, which lost 1 base and 7 bases, there was a span of 7 bases.

J is TRBJ1-1 and V is TRBV4-2; D not resolved. The germline CDR1 and CDR2 sequences are LGHNA and YNFKEQ. Between the trimmed V and J ends, which lost 2 bases and 0 bases, there was a span of 10 bases. CDR3 length: 15 amino acids. CDR3 sequence reads: CASSQFSGVNTEAFF. The CDR3 bases are TGTGCCAGCAGCCAATTCAGTGGGGTGAACACTGAAGCTTTCTTT.

The chain has TRBV20-1 and TRBJ1-2, with 8 nucleotides matching TRBD1. Germline lookup yields CDR1 DFQATT and CDR2 SNEGSKA (reference sequence). The CDR3 has 13 amino acids. V was pared by 6 bases and J by 0 bases, with 3 bases of the junction left unmatched. The CDR3 DNA reads as TGCAGTGCCATCAGGGGGCCTAACTATGGCTACACCTTC. Amino acids: CSAIRGPNYGYTF.

This clonotype was counted a few times. V gene TRBV5-1 combines with J gene TRBJ2-2, with TRBD1 matching 7 bases. Trimming took 4 bases from V and 4 from J; bases not matched to a gene: 10. The CDR3 totals 16 residues. Germline V gives CDR1 SGHRS, CDR2 YFSETQ. CDR3 nucleotides: TGCGCCAGCAGCGTGACCGGGACAGTTCTCACCGGGGAGCTGTTTTTT. Translated, it gives CASSVTGTVLTGELFF. Complete variable domain (other parts from reference TRBV5-1 and TRBJ2-2): KAGVTQTPRYLIKTRGQQVTLSCSPISGHRSVSWYQQTPGQGLQFLFEYFSETQRNKGNFPGRFSGRQFSNSRSEMNVSTLELGDSALYLCASSVTGTVLTGELFFGEGSRLTVL.

CDR3 nucleotide sequence: TGTGCCAGCAGCCAAGATGAGCGTACGCAGTATTTT. Translating it yields CASSQDERTQYF. The chain combines TRBV3-1 with TRBJ2-3, with D unresolved. The CDR3 consists of 12 residues. Germline V gene sequence: CDR1 LGHDT, CDR2 YNNKEL (reference sequence). Deletions cut 0 bases from V and 8 bases from J, with 6 bases between.

This chain joins TRBV5-5 and TRBJ2-6, with D unclear. CDR3 size: 16 residues. Germline CDR1 and CDR2: SGHKS and YYEKEE (reference sequence). The V end was cut by 4 bases, the J end by 3 bases, with 14 bases between. In DNA, the CDR3 is TGTGCCAGCAGCCCTATACGTTCTAATGGGGCCAACGTCCTGACTTTC. Translating gives CASSPIRSNGANVLTF.

This clonotype was seen ten or more times. One end of the junction varies from germline; a read error may be responsible. The rearrangement links TRBV7-9 to TRBJ1-3; D uncertain. Germline V gene sequence: CDR1 SEHNR, CDR2 FQNEAQ (reference sequence). This CDR3 region has 14 residues. The CDR3 DNA reads as TGCGCCAGCAGCTTGGGGAACTCTGGAAACACCATATATTTT. Its protein product is CASSLGNSGNTIYF.

The chain has TRBV2 and TRBJ2-7; 8 nucleotides align to TRBD2. Looked up from germline, CDR1 is SNHLY and CDR2 is FYNNEI. The CDR3 is 13 residues long. V was pared by 7 bases and J by 7 bases, with 9 bases of the junction left unmatched. CDR3 loop: CASKAGVPNEQYF. In nucleotides, the CDR3 is TGTGCCAGCAAAGCGGGAGTCCCTAATGAGCAGTACTTC.

The chain is built from TRBV7-2 and TRBJ2-7; 11 bases are a match to TRBD2. The junction had 7 bases not matched to a gene; V was cut back by 5 bases and J by 1 base. Germline values: CDR1 SGHTA, CDR2 FQGNSA. The CDR3 has 16 residues. Written as DNA, the CDR3 is TGTGCCAGCAGCGTTACTAGCGGGAGATGGTCCTACGAGCAGTACTTC. It translates to CASSVTSGRWSYEQYF.

V is TRBV20-1 and J is TRBJ1-4; maybe TRBD1 (5 bases). Germline V gene sequence: CDR1 DFQATT, CDR2 SNEGSKA (reference sequence). V lost 6 bases and J lost 6, with 14 bases in between. This CDR3 is 13 amino acids long. DNA of the CDR3: TGCAGTGCCCAGACAGACCCTTATGAAAAACTGTTTTTT. Protein product: CSAQTDPYEKLFF.

The table lists this clonotype with a few counts. The chain has TRBV3-1 and TRBJ2-7; TRBD1 aligns across 10 bases. There are 16 residues in the CDR3. After removal of 4 bases from V and 6 bases from J, the junction contained 12 bases not matched to a gene. CDR1 is LGHDT, CDR2 YNNKEL, per germline (reference sequence). CDR3 coding DNA: TGTGCCAGCAGCCTCGACCCGGGACAGGGGTTCTCCGAGCAGTACTTC. As protein: CASSLDPGQGFSEQYF.

This clonotype was recorded many times. The CDR3 DNA is TGCAGCGTTGAAAAAGAACCAGAGACCCAGTACTTC. It translates to CSVEKEPETQYF. The V gene is TRBV29-1, the J gene TRBJ2-5; D remains ambiguous. Germline-derived CDR1 and CDR2 are SQVTM and ANQGSEA. V was shortened by 2 bases and J by 4 bases, with 8 bases between the two germline ends. CDR3 length: 12 residues.

V usage is TRBV6-1 and J usage is TRBJ2-1; TRBD2 agrees at 13 bases. Germline V gives CDR1 MNHNS, CDR2 SASEGT. V shed 6 bases and J 6 bases; nucleotides not matched to a gene: 8. The CDR3 sequence is 16 residues long. The CDR3 reads CASRGLAGLGSNEQFF. CDR3 DNA: TGTGCCAGCAGGGGACTAGCGGGACTGGGATCCAATGAGCAGTTCTTC.